This TCR beta chain is drawn from a study of long-term antiretroviral therapy in people with HIV (dated by TCRdb to between 2020 and 2023). Context from the whole study: Collection of the earliest samples took place about a decade ahead of the 2015 WHO recommendation for immediate ART, at a time when ART was typically delayed until CD4 counts fell. Whether ART initiation and durable HIV suppression were associated with changes in peripheral blood TRB repertoire composition and diversity was tested in a retrospective serial study. A total of about 190 cryopreserved PBMC samples were contributed to the cohort by 30 adults with confirmed HIV infection, with samples collected serially over a mean of roughly six years (range 1-12). About 40% of the 30 participants with HIV were female. Test extractions of a monoclonal T-cell line alongside 30 to 35 polyclonal samples showed no cross-contamination during QIAcube processing.

The immunoSEQ hsTCRB v3.0 assay was used at survey level resolution to sequence the TRB variable region. The targeted TRB sequencing depth was about 40,000-55,000 T-cell genomes per sample. Pooled TRB libraries were sequenced on an Illumina MiSeq with a v3 150-cycle kit. As for the authors' bioinformatics: Repertoire analysis was run in R within a reproducible Nextflow workflow that covered QC, data transformation and analysis. LymphoSeq2, an R package for AIRR-Seq data exploration, was used to implement custom analyses. A few samples that yielded fewer than 5000 total TRB sequences were excluded, so that about 200 HIV repertoires were analyzed. Among the 180 to 200 HIV repertoires that were kept, around 60 were collected before ART initiation and roughly 130 were collected after ART initiation. Repertoires were downsampled to 5000 TRB nucleotide sequences, with summary statistics averaged over 100 downsampling iterations. Only TRB sequences with CDR3 regions of at least seven amino acids were retained for analysis. Diversity was measured with a Shannon entropy-derived clonality score and the Gini coefficient. In the repertoire networks, any two of the top 5000 CDR3 amino acid sequences were linked whenever the two sequences differed by an edit distance of one. For TRB CDR3 amino acid sequences, GLIPH2 was used to predict antigen specificity groups and MHC restriction. To flag known associations with CMV, EBV, HIV or tissue antigens, CDR3 amino acid sequences were compared against VDJdb and McPAS-TCR. Pre-ART, post-ART and control groups were compared with Wilcoxon signed-rank tests and Holm-Bonferroni correction. What TCRdb holds here is the immuneACCESS table cut down to in-frame rearrangements. Part of the clones is not present; checked against another copy, under half of the missing clones reflect an unresolved V gene, and the others are unexplained. V and J calls plus clone size are reproduced from that table; the DNA served to infer D and trimming. The sample table records about 25,000 clones; 83% of these occur just once. The ten largest clones capture roughly 4.6% of the sample.

The CDR3 goes from the cysteine to the phenylalanine over 13 residues. Here the CDR3 DNA is all that survives: 39 bases in frame from base 1. Taken from the germline V gene, the CDR1 and CDR2 loops are SNHLY and FYNNEI. V has 6 bases trimmed and J has 4 bases trimmed; junction bases matching no gene number 5. As concerns this clone: Its antigen has not been determined. Base qualities are not recorded, but no much larger clone differs from it by a single base.

Inclusion was restricted to participants for whom at least one PBMC sample before ART initiation and at least two post-ART samples were available. All participants with HIV were treated in the United States of America. Cryopreserved samples of about 0.9-11 million PBMC were thawed and washed before DNA extraction. At the time of the earliest PBMC sample for each participant with HIV, ages ranged from roughly 23 to 55 years. Each participant contributed PBMC samples from 1-4 timepoints before ART initiation and 2-8 timepoints after ART initiation, with a median of 7 samples. Serial HIV viral load, CD4+ T-cell count, ART history and demographic data were obtained for every participant. Using a Qiagen kit on a QIAcube, genomic DNA was extracted from unsorted PBMC, with samples processed in batches of 12. Study-wide findings and limitations: CDR3 length ranges in HIV repertoires were narrower than in controls, and network structure suggested an antigen-experienced repertoire with only a slight naive shift after ART. Inferences about post-ART repertoire changes are limited because no data were available on ART adherence, viral resistance or therapy changes. Starting ART was linked to a significant rise in TRB diversity, yet even after long-term ART the diversity remained significantly lower than in transplant donor controls. Owing to limited PBMC availability, only the TCR beta chain was sequenced, without alpha chain pairing. Because cell numbers in pre-ART samples were limited, unsorted PBMC were profiled instead of sorted CD4+ and CD8+ T cells. Expanded TRB clones identified before ART initiation dominated the repertoire at all time points, although this dominance fluctuated and declined in many PLHIV after ART. The samples were dated from 2004 to 2017, and the ART regimens that were used may be less effective than current ART regimens.

This receptor was obtained from a man between 18 and 35 years old with HIV. Specimen: unsorted PBMCs, collected 3 years after starting antiretroviral therapy. Recombination connected TRBV2 to TRBJ1-1, and 7 junction bases match TRBD1. This receptor has the CDR3 CASSPGQVTEAFF. The DNA sequence is as follows: TGTGCCAGCAGCCCTGGACAGGTCACTGAAGCTTTCTTT.